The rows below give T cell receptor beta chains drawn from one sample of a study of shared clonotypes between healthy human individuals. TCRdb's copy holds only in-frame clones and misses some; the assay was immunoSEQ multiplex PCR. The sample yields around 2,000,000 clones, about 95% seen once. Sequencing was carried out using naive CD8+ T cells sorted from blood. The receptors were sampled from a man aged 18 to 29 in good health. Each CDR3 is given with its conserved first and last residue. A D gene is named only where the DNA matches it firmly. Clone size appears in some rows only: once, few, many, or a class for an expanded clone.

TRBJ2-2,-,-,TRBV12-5,TGTGCTAGTGGTTCCTCTTTAACCACCGGGGAGCTGTTTTTT,CASGSSLTTGELFF
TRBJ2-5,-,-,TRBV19,TGTGCCAGTAGTATCGGAGTCAGGGTGGACCAAGAGACCCAGTACTTC,CASSIGVRVDQETQYF
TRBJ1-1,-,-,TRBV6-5,TGTGCCAGCAGTTACTCGAATCCGGGGGCTGCTGAAGCTTTCTTT,CASSYSNPGAAEAFF
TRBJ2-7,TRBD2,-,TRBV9,TGTGCCAGCAACGAGGCGGGAGGTTACGAGCAGTACTTC,CASNEAGGYEQYF
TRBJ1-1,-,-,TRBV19,TGTGCCAGTAGAGAGGGGCAGACTACTCGGGTCAACACTGAAGCTTTCTTT,CASREGQTTRVNTEAFF
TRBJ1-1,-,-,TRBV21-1,TGTGCCAGCAGCGAAACAGGGTGGACTGAAGCTTTCTTT,CASSETGWTEAFF
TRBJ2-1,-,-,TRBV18,TGTGCCAGCTCACCAATTACCACCTACAATGAGCAGTTCTTC,CASSPITTYNEQFF
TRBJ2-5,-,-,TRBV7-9,TGTGCCAGCGGCAGCATCCAAGAGACCCAGTACTTC,CASGSIQETQYF
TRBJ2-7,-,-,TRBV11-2,TGTGCCAGCAGCCAATCGAGCCGGGGCTACGAGCAGTACTTC,CASSQSSRGYEQYF
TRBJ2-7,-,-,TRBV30,TGTGCCTGGAGTGGAGAGAGGGGTACCTACGAGCAGTACTTC,CAWSGERGTYEQYF
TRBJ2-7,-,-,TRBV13,TGTGCCAGCAGCTTAAAGGGCTACTCCTACGAGCAGTACTTC,CASSLKGYSYEQYF
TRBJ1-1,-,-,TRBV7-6,TGTGCCAGCAGCGCCAGAGGTTTGAACACTGAAGCTTTCTTT,CASSARGLNTEAFF
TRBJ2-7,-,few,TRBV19,TGTGCCAGTAGTATGACGGGCAGCTACGAGCAGTACTTC,CASSMTGSYEQYF
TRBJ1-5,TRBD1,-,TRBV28,TGTGCCAGCAGTTTCCGGACAGGGTATCAGCCCCAGCATTTT,CASSFRTGYQPQHF
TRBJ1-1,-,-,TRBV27,TGTGCCAGCAGTTTATTAGGGGCGGCGAGCACTGAAGCTTTCTTT,CASSLLGAASTEAFF
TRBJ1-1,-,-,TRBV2,TGTGCCAGCAGCGATACAAGGACTGAAGCTTTCTTT,CASSDTRTEAFF
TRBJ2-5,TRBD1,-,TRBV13,TGTGCCAGCAGCTTAGGCCAGGACAGGTCCCCAGAGACCCAGTACTTC,CASSLGQDRSPETQYF
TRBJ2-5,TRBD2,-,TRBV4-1,TGCGCCAGCAGCCCATGGACTAGCGGGGGGGAGACCCAGTACTTC,CASSPWTSGGETQYF
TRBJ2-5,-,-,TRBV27,TGTGCCAGCAGTTTATTAGGCACAGAGACCCAGTACTTC,CASSLLGTETQYF
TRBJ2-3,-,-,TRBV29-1,TGCAGCGTATGGACAGTTTATACGCAGTATTTT,CSVWTVYTQYF
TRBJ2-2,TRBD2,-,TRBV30,TGTGCCTGGAGCCCCAGGGCGGGACTACTTAACACCGGGGAGCTGTTTTTT,CAWSPRAGLLNTGELFF
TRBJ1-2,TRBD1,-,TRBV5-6,TGTGCCAGCAGCCTGGGTGGGACAGGAAACTATGGCTACACCTTC,CASSLGGTGNYGYTF
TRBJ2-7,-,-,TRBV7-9,TGTGCCAGCAGCGGAAGGACGGAAATAGACTCTTACGAGCAGTACTTC,CASSGRTEIDSYEQYF
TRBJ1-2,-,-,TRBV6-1,TGTGCCAGCAGTGAAGTGGGAGCTTCTTGGGGCTATGGCTACACCTTC,CASSEVGASWGYGYTF